This T cell receptor (beta chain) was documented in a study of blood T cell repertoires in COVID-19. The wider study: The samples span acute and convalescent COVID-19 from the United States, Italy and Spain.

This clone appeared once. J gave up 3 bases and V 1 base, and 11 bases lay outside the gene matches. This CDR3 contains 17 residues. Germline CDR1 LGHNA, CDR2 YNFKEQ. Using immunoSEQ multiplex PCR, the repertoire was profiled, and TCRdb retains in-frame clones only, with some absent. The sample comprises about 400,000 clones, more than 70% of which are singletons, and more than 1% rests with the top ten. The chain carries TRBV4-2 and TRBJ1-1; TRBD1 matches 7 bases. The TCR was taken from a man aged 35 to 55 with acute or convalescent COVID-19. Sequenced input: peripheral blood. CDR3 protein: CASSQGRLRGLDTEAFF. The CDR3 region has the DNA TGTGCCAGCAGCCAAGGTCGTTTGAGGGGGCTGGACACTGAAGCTTTCTTT.